A selection of T cell receptor beta chains follows, all from one sample in a study of blood T cell repertoires in COVID-19. Produced via immunoSEQ multiplex PCR; TCRdb's table is partial and in-frame only. The sample yields about 300,000 clones, roughly 90% seen once. The sequencing sample was made of peripheral blood. These TCRs come from a woman aged 25-40 years with COVID-19, enrolled during active disease. CDR3s include the opening cysteine and the closing phenylalanine or tryptophan. The D gene is left open where the match is weak. Clone sizes are given selectively: once, few, many, or a class where the clone is expanded.

v_call	clone_size	d_call	j_call	cdr3_nt	cdr3_aa
TRBV5-1	few	.	TRBJ2-5	TGCGCCAGCACCCTCGGGGGAAATCTTAAAGGGGAGACCCAGTACTTC	CASTLGGNLKGETQYF
TRBV3-1/TRBV3-2	.	.	TRBJ2-4	TGTGCCAGCAGCCAGGACTCAGGGGGGAACATTCAGTACTTC	CASSQDSGGNIQYF
TRBV27	once	.	TRBJ1-3	TGTGCCAGCAGCCCTAATTCCTTACAGGGAAACACCATATATTTT	CASSPNSLQGNTIYF
TRBV27	.	.	TRBJ1-6	TGTGCCAGCACGGGGGGTACGAATTCACCCCTCCACTTT	CASTGGTNSPLHF
TRBV7-2	.	.	TRBJ1-1	TGTGCCAGCAGCTTAGCGACAGCCAACACTGAAGCTTTCTTT	CASSLATANTEAFF
TRBV2	.	TRBD2	TRBJ2-3	TGTGCCAGCAACCCCATCGGGGGGGTTGGACTAGCGGGGAATACAGATACGCAGTATTTT	CASNPIGGVGLAGNTDTQYF
TRBV27	.	TRBD1	TRBJ2-6	TGTGCCAGCAGTTTAGGGGTGGGACAGGCCCTCTTATCTGGGGCCAACGTCCTGACTTTC	CASSLGVGQALLSGANVLTF
TRBV19	.	TRBD2	TRBJ2-3	TGTGCCAGTAGTATAAGTCCAGCGGGGGGGAGGGATACGCAGTATTTT	CASSISPAGGRDTQYF
TRBV18	.	TRBD2	TRBJ2-1	TGTGCCAGCTCACCCTCGAGCGGGGGGGCCGGGGAGCAGTTCTTC	CASSPSSGGAGEQFF
TRBV6-5	once	.	TRBJ2-1	TGTGCCAGCAGCTCCTATGGACAGCGTGTTCAGCAGTTCTTC	CASSSYGQRVQQFF
TRBV18	.	.	TRBJ2-5	TGTGCCAGCTCACGAGGGATCCAAGAGACCCAGTACTTC	CASSRGIQETQYF
TRBV7-9	.	TRBD2	TRBJ2-3	TGTGCCAGCAGCTTAACTAGCGGGGGGGACATGGATACGCAGTATTTT	CASSLTSGGDMDTQYF
TRBV30	.	.	TRBJ2-5	TGTGCCTCTAAGGGGGGGTTTCAAGAGACCCAGTACTTC	CASKGGFQETQYF
TRBV7-8	.	TRBD1	TRBJ1-2	TGTGCCAGCAGCCCCGGACAGGGACGCTATGGCTACACCTTC	CASSPGQGRYGYTF
TRBV27	.	TRBD1	TRBJ1-1	TGTGCCAGCAGGGCAGGGGGCTCTGAAGCTTTCTTT	CASRAGGSEAFF
TRBV2	.	TRBD1	TRBJ1-2	TGTGCCAGCTGGTCGGGACAGACCTATGGCTACACCTTC	CASWSGQTYGYTF
TRBV29-1	.	.	TRBJ1-1	TGCAGCGTTGTCGGATGGGGGGGTCGAGCTTTCTTT	CSVVGWGGRAFF
TRBV28	.	TRBD1	TRBJ1-6	TGTGCCAGCAGTTTAGCGCGGGCAACAGGGGGCCGGTATTCACCCCTCCACTTT	CASSLARATGGRYSPLHF
TRBV7-8	once	.	TRBJ1-2	TGTGCCAGCAGCACCCGTACAGGGTTTAATTATGGCTACACCTTC	CASSTRTGFNYGYTF
TRBV28	.	.	TRBJ1-5	TGTGCCAGCAGTCTCGGGCAGGGATTCAGGCAGCCCCAGCATTTT	CASSLGQGFRQPQHF
TRBV7-2	once	TRBD1	TRBJ2-1	TGTGCCAGCAGCTTACAGGACAGGGGTAGGGAGCAGTTCTTC	CASSLQDRGREQFF
TRBV6-2/TRBV6-3	.	.	TRBJ1-1	TGTGCCAGCAGTCAGACAGTTGTGAACACTGAAGCTTTCTTT	CASSQTVVNTEAFF
TRBV12-3/TRBV12-4	once	.	TRBJ1-4	TGTGCCAGCATCGGGACTGGGAGTGAAAAACTGTTTTTT	CASIGTGSEKLFF
TRBV13	.	.	TRBJ2-2	TGTGCCAGCAGCTTACAGAGGACCGGGGAGCTGTTTTTT	CASSLQRTGELFF
TRBV4-1	once	.	TRBJ1-2	TGCGCCAGCAGCCAAGTCCAGTCGTACCGGACAGCATCGGTATATGGCTACACCTTC	CASSQVQSYRTASVYGYTF
TRBV7-9	once	.	TRBJ1-2	TGTGCCAGCAGCCCCACCCCCAGGGCCTATGGCTACACCTTC	CASSPTPRAYGYTF
TRBV3-1/TRBV3-2	.	.	TRBJ2-1	TGTGCCAGCAGCCGTAGCGGATCTCCACAGTTCTTC	CASSRSGSPQFF
TRBV5-4	.	TRBD2	TRBJ2-1	TGTGCCAGCAGCTCCCAGACTAGCGGGGGGCGGAATGAGCAGTTCTTC	CASSSQTSGGRNEQFF
TRBV19	.	.	TRBJ1-2	TGTGCCACAAAACAGGTTCTAACTAACTATGGCTACACCTTC	CATKQVLTNYGYTF
TRBV24-1	.	TRBD1	TRBJ2-3	TGTGCCACCAGTGACCGGGACAGGGAGGGCACAGATACGCAGTATTTT	CATSDRDREGTDTQYF
TRBV7-7	.	.	TRBJ1-4	TGTGCTAGCAGCTTAAACGAGGGTGAAAAACTGTTTTTT	CASSLNEGEKLFF
TRBV7-8	.	.	TRBJ1-1	TGTGCCAGCAGCGGGGGGGCGGCGAACACTGAAGCTTTCTTT	CASSGGAANTEAFF
TRBV29-1	.	.	TRBJ1-3	TGCAGCGTTCTTGGAGAGGCCAGCTCTGGAAACACCATATATTTT	CSVLGEASSGNTIYF
TRBV9	.	TRBD2	TRBJ2-1	TGTGCCAGCAGCCCCCCCGACGAGCGGGGGTACAATGAGCAGTTCTTC	CASSPPDERGYNEQFF
TRBV14	.	TRBD2	TRBJ2-2	TGTGCCAGCAGCCAAGATCCGGGACTAGCGGGCGGCATGGGCGGGGAGCTGTTTTTT	CASSQDPGLAGGMGGELFF
TRBV5-1	.	TRBD1	TRBJ1-4	TGCGCCAGCAGCTTGGAAGGGACAGGGGGACAAGAAAAACTGTTTTTT	CASSLEGTGGQEKLFF
TRBV28	.	TRBD1	TRBJ1-2	TGTGCCAGCAGTGTGACAGGGGGTGGCTACACCTTC	CASSVTGGGYTF
TRBV6-6	.	.	TRBJ2-5	TGTGCCAGCAGTGTGCGAGGGGGATCGGGAGAGACCCAGTACTTC	CASSVRGGSGETQYF
TRBV9	.	.	TRBJ2-1	TGTGCCAGCAGCGTAGGCCCTACCCAGCAGTTCTTC	CASSVGPTQQFF
TRBV10-3	.	.	TRBJ1-5	TGTGCCATCAGTGAGTCGATCACACCTAGCAATCAGCCCCAGCATTTT	CAISESITPSNQPQHF
TRBV9	.	.	TRBJ2-1	TGTGCCAGCAGCCCCTCCAGTAACTACAATGAGCAGTTCTTC	CASSPSSNYNEQFF
TRBV7-8	.	TRBD2	TRBJ2-1	TGTGCCAGCAGCTTAAGCGCGGGGGTACACAATGAGCAGTTCTTC	CASSLSAGVHNEQFF
TRBV19	.	TRBD1	TRBJ1-6	TGTGCCAGTGGGGGGACAGCCTATAATTCACCCCTCCACTTT	CASGGTAYNSPLHF
TRBV6-2/TRBV6-3	.	.	TRBJ1-4	TGTGCCAGCAGTTACGGGGGCGTCGAAAAACTGTTTTTT	CASSYGGVEKLFF
TRBV11-3	.	.	TRBJ1-2	TGTGCCAGCAGCTTACGTGGAACTGGGCGCGACATGAAGAATGGCTACACCTTC	CASSLRGTGRDMKNGYTF
TRBV21-1	.	.	TRBJ2-1	TGTGCCAGCATACGGGGGGTGAATCGGTCCTACAATGAGCAGTTCTTC	CASIRGVNRSYNEQFF
TRBV4-1	.	TRBD1	TRBJ2-1	TGCGCCAGCAGCAGACAGACGACAGGGGGCATCTACAATGAGCAGTTCTTC	CASSRQTTGGIYNEQFF
TRBV19	.	.	TRBJ2-3	TGTGCCAGTAGTTCAAGCGGTAGCACAGATACGCAGTATTTT	CASSSSGSTDTQYF
TRBV27	.	TRBD1	TRBJ1-2	TGTGCCAGCAGTCCTCAGACAGGGGTTCGCTATGGCTACACCTTC	CASSPQTGVRYGYTF
TRBV6-6	.	.	TRBJ1-5	TGTGCCAGCAGTTGGGACTCAAATCAGCCCCAGCATTTT	CASSWDSNQPQHF
TRBV25-1	.	.	TRBJ2-1	TGTGCCAGCAGTGAATTCGACAGGGAGCAGTTCTTC	CASSEFDREQFF
TRBV7-9	.	.	TRBJ2-2	TGTGCCAGCAGCTTAGCTCCGGGAAACACCGGGGAGCTGTTTTTT	CASSLAPGNTGELFF
TRBV6-5	.	.	TRBJ2-3	TGTGCCAGCAGTTCCCGGGAGGATACGCAGTATTTT	CASSSREDTQYF
TRBV18	.	.	TRBJ1-4	TGTGCCAGCTCACCAACCAGATCCATAACAACTAATGAAAAACTGTTTTTT	CASSPTRSITTNEKLFF
TRBV7-2	.	TRBD1	TRBJ1-4	TGTGCCAGCAGCGCCCGGACAGGGATTAATGAAAAACTGTTTTTT	CASSARTGINEKLFF
TRBV28	.	.	TRBJ1-5	TGTGCCAGCAGTTCGACAGCCAATCAGCCCCAGCATTTT	CASSSTANQPQHF
TRBV29-1	.	.	TRBJ2-2	TGCAGCGCCCAGGTGACCGGGGAGCTGTTTTTT	CSAQVTGELFF